Detailed here is one T cell receptor (beta chain). Its antigen is not known. In germline, CDR1 is SEHNR, CDR2 FQNEAQ (reference sequence). V was trimmed by 1 base and J by 4 bases, leaving 10 bases between them. CDR3 size: 14 residues. Libraries were prepared by immunoSEQ multiplex PCR; TCRdb keeps only in-frame clonotypes and omits some of them. The sample includes around 33,000 clones, roughly 80% of them seen just once. This entry comes from a study of OX40 agonist ivuxolimab in advanced cancers. The wider study: Ivuxolimab is an agonistic anti-OX40 (CD134) antibody, and patients were treated with it. General study points: More expanded clones were found, on average, in CD8+ than in CD4+ T cells. Nonresponders included some who also had low normalized T-cell clonal expansion. At 0.1 to 3.0 mg/kg and by week 6, clonal expansion occurred in CD4+ and CD8+ blood T cells.

This clonotype was obtained from an adult with an advanced solid tumor such as melanoma, head and neck, liver or kidney cancer. Specimen: CD4+ or CD8+ T cells sorted from blood, collected in a trial of the OX40 agonist ivuxolimab. V and J are TRBV7-9 and TRBJ1-1, with unresolved D. For the CDR3, the DNA is TGTGCCAGCAGCTTAGACAATCGGGGCACTGAAGCTTTCTTT. Translating it yields CASSLDNRGTEAFF.